These T cell receptor beta chains were read from a single sample in a study of T cells after yellow fever vaccination. MiXCR was run by TCRdb on the 5' RACE reads, yielding one entry per CDR3 protein. Among more than 35,000 distinct CDR3 sequences listed, 6.8% were seen once. The starting material was CD8+ T cells not binding an NS4B(214-222) dextramer, sorted from PBMCs, obtained 45 days after the yellow fever booster vaccination. Receptors were obtained from a man younger than 40 who received the YFV17D yellow fever vaccine. Each CDR3 is given with its conserved first and last residue. The order of the fields is CDR3 protein, CDR3 DNA, D gene, clone size, V gene, J gene. The D gene is left open where the match is weak. The size entry gives once, few or many counts, or a class when the clone is expanded.

CASSGPGTGTETQYF	TGTGCCAGCAGCGGTCCCGGGACAGGGACCGAGACCCAGTACTTC	TRBD1	many	TRBV3-1	TRBJ2-5
CASSLVPGKGYEQYF	TGTGCCAGCAGCTTAGTACCAGGGAAAGGCTACGAGCAGTACTTC	.	many	TRBV7-2	TRBJ2-7
CASSPTGDEQYF	TGTGCCAGCAGCCCCACAGGGGACGAGCAGTACTTC	TRBD1	many	TRBV6-2/TRBV6-3	TRBJ2-7
CASSYPYRGKGTGELFF	TGTGCCAGCAGTTACCCCTACAGGGGCAAGGGCACCGGGGAGCTGTTTTTT	TRBD1	few	TRBV6-2/TRBV6-3	TRBJ2-2
CSDVERDLAEQFF	TGCAGCGACGTGGAGCGGGATCTGGCTGAGCAGTTCTTC	TRBD2	many	TRBV29-1	TRBJ2-1
CASRTGVTGELFF	TGTGCCAGCCGGACAGGTGTTACCGGGGAGCTGTTTTTT	TRBD1	many	TRBV6-4	TRBJ2-2
CASSRTTNEKLFF	TGTGCCAGCAGCCGGACAACTAATGAAAAACTGTTTTTT	.	many	TRBV3-1	TRBJ1-4
CASGGQASYEQYF	TGTGCCAGCGGAGGGCAAGCCTCCTACGAGCAGTACTTC	.	many	TRBV7-2	TRBJ2-7
CASSVAGDFQAFF	TGTGCCAGCAGCGTAGCCGGGGATTTTCAAGCTTTCTTT	.	many	TRBV9	TRBJ1-1
CASSQVGGGPIEQFF	TGTGCCAGCAGCCAAGTGGGTGGAGGGCCAATAGAGCAGTTCTTC	.	many	TRBV3-1	TRBJ2-1
CAWSPTGTSGSHEQFF	TGTGCCTGGAGTCCAACCGGGACTAGCGGGAGCCATGAGCAGTTCTTC	TRBD2	few	TRBV30	TRBJ2-1
CASSLGAESEQFF	TGTGCCAGCTCCCTGGGGGCAGAAAGTGAGCAGTTCTTC	.	many	TRBV6-2/TRBV6-3	TRBJ2-1